A selection of T cell receptor beta chains follows, all from one sample in a study of T cell changes during pregnancy in multiple sclerosis. TCRdb keeps only in-frame clones here, not all; method: immunoSEQ multiplex PCR. The table includes about 73,000 clones, around 90% detected once. The sequencing here drew on peripheral blood, taken after pregnancy. Receptor source: a female donor in good health, enrolled as a control in a pregnancy study. The CDR3 runs from the conserved cysteine through the conserved F or W. A D gene is named only where the DNA matches it firmly. Size values are once, few and many counts, or a class for expanded clones, and some rows have none.

>TRBD1|TRBJ2-7|TRBV4-2|.
TGTGCCAGCAGCCAAGGTTCGACAGGGGGCTACGAGCAGTACTTC
CASSQGSTGGYEQYF
>.|TRBJ1-4|TRBV18|.
TGTGCCAGCTCACCGGGACACGAGGGAAAACTGTTTTTT
CASSPGHEGKLFF
>.|TRBJ1-1|TRBV6-4|once
TGTGCCAGCAGTGCCCTCGGTCAGGGGAGGGACACTGAAGCTTTCTTT
CASSALGQGRDTEAFF
>TRBD1|TRBJ1-2|TRBV29-1|.
TGCAGCGTCGCCGACAGGGCGGGCTACACCTTC
CSVADRAGYTF
>.|TRBJ2-5|TRBV18|.
TGTGCCAGCTCACCAAACAGGGGAGGAGAGACCCAGTACTTC
CASSPNRGGETQYF
>.|TRBJ1-4|TRBV9|once
TGTGCCAGCAGCGTCGAGGCAACTAATGAAAAACTGTTTTTT
CASSVEATNEKLFF
>.|TRBJ1-2|TRBV19|.
TGTGCCAGTAGCCCGTCTGCAGGGGTGAAAGGCTACACCTTC
CASSPSAGVKGYTF
>TRBD1|TRBJ1-4|TRBV5-4|.
TGTGCCAGCAGCGATGTCAGGGGGACTAATGAAAAACTGTTTTTT
CASSDVRGTNEKLFF
>.|TRBJ1-1|TRBV6-5|.
TGTGCCAGCAGTTACTCGATGGGACAGAACACTGAAGCTTTCTTT
CASSYSMGQNTEAFF
>.|TRBJ1-2|TRBV11-2|few
TGTGCCAGCAGCCCGGGATGGTCGGCGAACTATGGCTACACCTTC
CASSPGWSANYGYTF
>.|TRBJ1-1|TRBV7-9|.
TGTGCCAGCCTCTTATCGGCGGAAAACACTGAAGCTTTCTTT
CASLLSAENTEAFF
>TRBD1|TRBJ1-2|TRBV7-9|.
TGTGCCAGCAGCTCTATGACAGGGGACTATGGCTACACCTTC
CASSSMTGDYGYTF
>.|TRBJ1-5|TRBV15|.
TGTGCCACCAGCAGAGATTTTCAGGCACACCAGCCCCAGCATTTT
CATSRDFQAHQPQHF
>.|TRBJ2-3|TRBV6-1|.
TGTGCCAGCAGAGCGGAGGTCACAGATACGCAGTATTTT
CASRAEVTDTQYF
>.|TRBJ1-1|TRBV19|.
TGTGCCAGTAGTCCCGGCGGGGCACCGATGAACACTGAAGCTTTCTTT
CASSPGGAPMNTEAFF
>TRBD1|TRBJ1-4|TRBV7-9|.
TGTGCCAGCAGCCCGAGACCGACAGGGGCTAATGAAAAACTGTTTTTT
CASSPRPTGANEKLFF
>TRBD1|TRBJ1-2|TRBV7-6|.
TGTGCCAGCAGCTCCTATGCCCCGGGACAGGGTCTTCTTGGCTACACCTTC
CASSSYAPGQGLLGYTF
>.|TRBJ2-7|TRBV20-1|few
TGCAGTGCCACCTTAGTCTACGAGCAGTACTTC
CSATLVYEQYF
>TRBD1|TRBJ1-4|TRBV5-6|.
TGTGCCAGCAGTGGGACAGGGGCGAAACTGTTTTTT
CASSGTGAKLFF
>.|TRBJ2-5|TRBV19|.
TGTGCCAGTAGTATAGGAGGGCAGGGGGGAGAGACCCAGTACTTC
CASSIGGQGGETQYF
>TRBD1|TRBJ1-1|TRBV6-6|.
TGTGCCAGCAGCGGACAGGGGGCGTGGAACACTGAAGCTTTCTTT
CASSGQGAWNTEAFF
>.|TRBJ2-5|TRBV19|.
TGTGCCAGTAGTCCCCTCTGGGAGAAAGAGACCCAGTACTTC
CASSPLWEKETQYF
>.|TRBJ2-3|TRBV6-6|.
TGTGCCAGCGGAGAAAGGAGAGGGGATACGCAGTATTTT
CASGERRGDTQYF